This is a list of T cell receptor beta chains from one sample in a study of human T cells and chemical hapten exposure. One entry per CDR3 protein, called by TCRdb with MiXCR from the RACE reads. Of about 84,000 distinct CDR3 sequences listed, under 11% are singletons. The sequencing used whole blood, collected in connection with sensitization to the hapten diphenylcyclopropenone (DPC). Receptors originate from a woman aged 45-65 years with alopecia areata. Some clones in this sample may be carry-over from other donors' samples. Both conserved end residues are trimmed from each CDR3.

J | V | CDR3
TRBJ2-7 | TRBV7-7 | ASSGNRAGEQY
TRBJ2-3 | TRBV12-3/TRBV12-4 | ASSLGLAGGVSH
TRBJ1-3 | TRBV3-1 | ASRTGNGNTIY
TRBJ2-1 | TRBV6-1 | ASNGVEGQF
TRBJ1-5 | TRBV25-1 | ASSESGAEQPQH
TRBJ2-7 | TRBV7-8 | ASSLAGLAGVYEQY
TRBJ2-7 | TRBV28 | ASSSSPEQY
TRBJ2-5 | TRBV9 | ASSVSGGAETQY
TRBJ2-5 | TRBV3-1 | ASSRLRGLAGGEETQY
TRBJ1-5 | TRBV14 | ASSSHSNQPQH
TRBJ2-1 | TRBV6-1 | ASSEGVLDYNEQF
TRBJ2-3 | TRBV27 | ASSFRMTGLSTDTQY
TRBJ2-3 | TRBV27 | ASSLTRLTDTQY
TRBJ1-6 | TRBV20-1 | SARETGVLDSPLH
TRBJ2-2 | TRBV29-1 | SVGTGTGELF
TRBJ2-1 | TRBV11-3 | ANSVTSGSSNNEQF
TRBJ1-1 | TRBV4-3 | ASSQDRNTEAF
TRBJ2-7 | TRBV20-1 | SASSGAASGDNYEQY
TRBJ1-1 | TRBV25-1 | ASSELWNTEAF
TRBJ2-2 | TRBV28 | ASRDRDVAGELF
TRBJ2-1 | TRBV6-2/TRBV6-3 | ASSYSGALNEQF
TRBJ2-1 | TRBV14 | ASSQVQREDYNEQF
TRBJ1-5 | TRBV4-2 | ASSQADRDNQPQH
TRBJ2-5 | TRBV3-1 | ASSQVRSQETQY
TRBJ1-4 | TRBV20-1 | SALFNEKLF
TRBJ2-5 | TRBV20-1 | SARGLAGGETQY
TRBJ2-1 | TRBV4-3 | ASSQVGRAGEQF
TRBJ2-3 | TRBV20-1 | SARDYSRGDTQY
TRBJ2-4 | TRBV20-1 | SASWDLGTLAKNIQY
TRBJ2-7 | TRBV11-2 | ASSLWQGSYEQY
TRBJ1-6 | TRBV11-2 | ASSLAGRAGPYNSPLH
TRBJ1-2 | TRBV7-2 | ASSGQGRHGYT
TRBJ2-5 | TRBV7-8 | ASSLVAGSLQETQY